This T cell receptor beta chain originates from a study of blood T cell repertoires in COVID-19. The overall study: Sites in the United States, Italy and Spain provided acute and convalescent COVID-19 samples.

Profiling relied on immunoSEQ multiplex PCR, and the TCRdb table lists in-frame clones only, not all of them. The sample lists fewer than 300,000 clones; around 78% were seen once. This CDR3 contains 17 residues. Trimming removed 3 bases from V and 2 bases from J, with 17 bases in between. The germline gives CDR1 MNHEY, CDR2 SMNVEV (reference sequence). The specimen sequenced was peripheral blood. The TCR sequence derives from a woman aged 65 to 85 with active or convalescent COVID-19. The gene calls are TRBV27 and TRBJ1-5; TRBD1 might be the D (6 bases). Written as DNA, the CDR3 is TGTGCCAGCAGTTTCATGGGGGGCGGGGGTGGCAATCAGCCCCAGCATTTT. Protein product: CASSFMGGGGGNQPQHF.